This T cell receptor beta chain is drawn from a study of shared clonotypes between healthy human individuals. In the naive CD8 group, cells lacked CD45RO and were positively selected for CCR7, so terminally differentiated effector memory CD45RA+ cells were left out. In the case of this clone: Its antigen remains unidentified.

CDR1 is MGHDK and CDR2 is SYGVNS in the germline V gene. This CDR3 is built from 17 residues. Trimming took off 4 bases at V and 0 bases at J, with 13 bases between the two ends. Study results and caveats: Across subsets, estimated richness was generally greater for naive than for memory populations.

Assay used: immunoSEQ multiplex PCR; TCRdb lists only in-frame clones, some missing. The table includes some 2.1 million clones, roughly 93% detected once. The sequence was collected from a man aged 18 to 29 in good health. Some clones in this sample may be carry-over from other donors' samples. Sequencing was done on a sample of naive CD8+ T cells from PBMCs. This chain connects TRBV25-1 to TRBJ2-6; unclear D gene. CDR3 bases: TGTGCCAGCAGTGGCCCCCATTCAGTCTCTGGGGCCAACGTCCTGACTTTC. It yields the protein CASSGPHSVSGANVLTF.